The 10 T cell receptor beta chains below were found in one sample sequenced in a study of shared clonotypes between healthy human individuals. Some clones are missing from TCRdb's copy, which holds only in-frame ones; the method was immunoSEQ multiplex PCR. The sample lists 2 million to 2.5 million clones; 90% to 95% were seen once. Sequencing was carried out using naive CD4+ T cells from PBMCs. Specified subset: CD45RA+ positively selected. The receptors derive from a man aged 18 to 35 in good health. Some clones in this sample may be carry-over from other donors' samples.

This clone showed up just once. This chain connects TRBV7-2 to TRBJ2-3; 12 bases agree with TRBD2. CDR1 and CDR2 from the germline V gene are SGHTA and FQGNSA. This CDR3 has 17 amino acids. After removal of 5 bases from V and 5 bases from J, the junction contained 11 bases not matched to a gene. This CDR3 reads CASSPLGLAGGRDTQYF. The CDR3 nucleotides are TGTGCCAGCAGCCCCCTCGGCCTAGCGGGGGGGAGAGATACGCAGTATTTT.

This chain uses TRBV7-8 with TRBJ1-2; possibly TRBD1 for D (6 bases). V dropped 0 bases and J dropped 5 bases, with 10 bases sitting between them. CDR3 length: 14 amino acids. CDR1 and CDR2 (germline): SGHVS, FQNEAQ. CDR3 loop: CASSLAAGAYGYTF. DNA of the CDR3: TGTGCCAGCAGCTTAGCGGCAGGGGCGTATGGCTACACCTTC. The full variable domain, completed using reference TRBV7-8 and TRBJ1-2, is GAGVSQSPRYKVAKRGQDVALRCDPISGHVSLFWYQQALGQGPEFLTYFQNEAQLDKSGLPSDRFFAERPEGSVSTLKIQRTQQEDSAVYLCASSLAAGAYGYTFGSGTRLTVV.

This sequence joins TRBV9 and TRBJ2-3, with 8 bases fitting TRBD2. The V and J ends lost 4 bases and 3 bases, in that order; junction bases with no gene match: 7. The CDR3 runs 15 residues. Germline V gene lookup returns CDR1 SGDLS and CDR2 YYNGEE. In DNA form, the CDR3 reads TGTGCCAGCAGCTTCAGCGGGAGTGGGACAGATACGCAGTATTTT. Protein: CASSFSGSGTDTQYF.

The chain employs TRBV7-2 and TRBJ2-7; 7 bases fit TRBD2. After removal of 1 base from V and 2 bases from J, the junction contained 5 bases not matched to a gene. In germline, CDR1 is SGHTA, CDR2 FQGNSA. The length of the CDR3 is 15 residues. In nucleotides, the CDR3 is TGTGCCAGCAGCTTAGGCCCTGGGACTACCTACGAGCAGTACTTC. As protein: CASSLGPGTTYEQYF. The full variable domain, its missing parts supplied by reference TRBV7-2 and TRBJ2-7, is GAGVSQSPSNKVTEKGKDVELRCDPISGHTALYWYRQSLGQGLEFLIYFQGNSAPDKSGLPSDRFSAERTGGSVSTLTIQRTQQEDSAVYLCASSLGPGTTYEQYFGPGTRLTVT.

This clone has only one observation. This chain joins TRBV28 and TRBJ1-1; 10 bases map to TRBD1. V lost 3 bases and J lost 0; bases outside the gene matches: 1. The CDR3 has 15 residues. The germline gives CDR1 MDHEN, CDR2 SYDVKM. CDR3 region: CASSFGTGVNTEAFF. The DNA for the CDR3 is TGTGCCAGCAGTTTTGGGACAGGGGTGAACACTGAAGCTTTCTTT.

A remark on this clone: One junction end disagrees with the germline gene, perhaps due to a read error. The chain uses TRBV28 and TRBJ2-3; D is tentatively TRBD1 or TRBD2 (5 bases each). Looked up from germline, CDR1 is MDHEN and CDR2 is SYDVKM. This CDR3 spans 12 amino acids. The CDR3 DNA reads TGTGCCAGCAGTTTCGGGACGGCCCCCCAGAATTTT. Translation: CASSFGTAPQNF.

The chain couples TRBV10-2 to TRBJ2-1; 8 nucleotides line up with TRBD1. Germline CDR1 is WSHSY and CDR2 is SAAADI. J lost 8 bases, V lost 2 bases, and 5 bases had no gene match. This CDR3 spans 14 amino acids. The CDR3 sequence: CASSEGQGLDEQFF. CDR3 sequence (DNA): TGCGCCAGCAGTGAGGGACAGGGTCTGGATGAGCAGTTCTTC.

The rearrangement joins TRBV27 to TRBJ2-7, with 8 bases lining up with TRBD1. Germline-derived CDR1 and CDR2 are MNHEY and SMNVEV (reference sequence). The trim removed 5 bases at V and 0 bases at J, leaving 6 bases unmatched. This CDR3 contains 15 residues. This CDR3 is CASSLLTGDSYEQYF. In DNA form, the CDR3 reads TGTGCCAGCAGTCTACTGACAGGGGACTCCTACGAGCAGTACTTC.

The chain recombines TRBV7-2 with TRBJ2-1, with D perhaps given as TRBD1 or TRBD2 (7 bases each). V dropped 5 bases and J dropped 9 bases, with 23 bases sitting between them. The CDR3 runs to 16 residues. CDR1 is SGHTA, CDR2 FQGNSA, per germline. This CDR3 reads CASSLLTGRGVSEQFF. CDR3 coding DNA: TGTGCCAGCAGCCTCCTGACAGGGAGGGGGGTCAGTGAGCAGTTCTTC.

This rearrangement joins TRBV7-3 to TRBJ2-2; 11 bases fit TRBD2. J gave up 1 base and V 4 bases, and 2 bases lay outside the gene matches. Germline V CDR1 and CDR2: SGHTA, FQGTGA. The CDR3 sequence is 16 residues long. CDR3 sequence reads: CASSSGTSGNTGELFF. The CDR3 nucleotides read TGTGCCAGCAGCTCAGGGACTAGCGGGAACACCGGGGAGCTGTTTTTT. Using reference TRBV7-3 and TRBJ2-2 for the parts outside the CDR3, the full variable domain is GAGVSQTPSNKVTEKGKYVELRCDPISGHTALYWYRQSLGQGPEFLIYFQGTGAADDSGLPNDRFFAVRPEGSVSTLKIQRTERGDSAVYLCASSSGTSGNTGELFFGEGSRLTVL.